These 5 T cell receptor beta chains came from one sample sequenced in a study of OX40 agonist ivuxolimab in advanced cancers. Here immunoSEQ multiplex PCR was the method, and the copy in TCRdb shows in-frame clones only, minus some. Of about 32,000 clones listed, approximately 89% are singletons. Specimen: CD4+ or CD8+ T cells sorted from blood, collected in a trial of the OX40 agonist ivuxolimab. The receptors shown here come from an adult with an advanced solid tumor such as melanoma, head and neck, liver or kidney cancer.

The genes are TRBV27 and TRBJ2-7; D tentatively fits TRBD1 or TRBD2 (5 bases each). The CDR3 sequence is 15 residues long. The V and J ends lost 0 bases and 3 bases respectively, with 12 bases between them. Germline V gene lookup returns CDR1 MNHEY and CDR2 SMNVEV (reference sequence). The CDR3 DNA sequence: TGTGCCAGCAGTTTATCGGGACCGGTAAACTACGAGCAGTACTTC. Encoded protein: CASSLSGPVNYEQYF.

The V gene is TRBV2, the J gene TRBJ2-3; tentatively, D is TRBD2 (6 bases). Trimming stripped 2 bases from V and 4 bases from J, with 13 bases between. This CDR3 region has 15 residues. Per germline, CDR1 SNHLY and CDR2 FYNNEI. CDR3 region: CASSERTSRADTQYF. The DNA for the CDR3 is TGTGCCAGCAGTGAACGAACTAGCCGGGCAGATACGCAGTATTTT.

The rearrangement links TRBV27 to TRBJ2-2; no firm D call. CDR3 size: 12 residues. Germline CDR1 is MNHEY and CDR2 is SMNVEV (reference sequence). Trimming shortened V by 1 base and J by 6 bases, and 3 bases separated the two germline ends. CDR3 nucleotides: TGTGCCAGCAGTTTATACCCCGGGGAGCTGTTTTTT. Protein sequence: CASSLYPGELFF.

The J gene is TRBJ1-2, the V gene TRBV27; unclear D gene. Trimming shortened V by 10 bases and J by 4 bases, and 1 base separated the two germline ends. Germline V CDR1 and CDR2: MNHEY, SMNVEV (reference sequence). The CDR3 consists of 8 residues. The DNA for the CDR3 is TGTGCCACCTATGGCTACACCTTC. Translation: CATYGYTF.

V usage is TRBV28 and J usage is TRBJ1-1; the D gene is possibly TRBD1 (6 bases). Germline V gene lookup returns CDR1 MDHEN and CDR2 SYDVKM. Trimming stripped 7 bases from V and 4 bases from J, with 16 bases between. There are 14 residues in the CDR3. The CDR3 here is CASIQISGATEAFF. CDR3 sequence (DNA): TGTGCCAGCATCCAAATATCGGGGGCCACTGAAGCTTTCTTT.